This passage covers 20 T cell receptor beta chains from one sample sequenced in a study of shared clonotypes between healthy human individuals. The assay was immunoSEQ multiplex PCR, and TCRdb's table has in-frame clones only and misses some. The sample lists approximately 2,300,000 clones, 80% to 95% seen once, with more than 0.35% in the top ten. Input material: naive CD4+ T cells from PBMCs. Subset here: CD45RA+ positively selected. The receptors were sampled from a man younger than 35 in good health. Some clones in this sample may be carry-over from other donors' samples.

V gene TRBV10-1 combines with J gene TRBJ2-1; 9 bases are shared with TRBD1. CDR3 size: 15 residues. CDR1 and CDR2 from the germline V gene are WNHNN and SYGVQD (reference sequence). J gave up 10 bases and V 2 bases, and 9 bases lay outside the gene matches. The CDR3 is CASSEGQGPFKEQFF. The CDR3 DNA reads TGCGCCAGCAGTGAGGGACAGGGGCCTTTCAAAGAGCAGTTCTTC.

The rearrangement uses TRBV5-1 and TRBJ2-5; 9 bases align to TRBD1. This CDR3 contains 15 residues. V dropped 1 base and J dropped 6; count of bases not matched to a gene: 7. Germline V CDR1 and CDR2: SGHRS, YFSETQ. The CDR3 DNA reads as TGCGCCAGCAGCTTGCCCTTGGGACAGGGAAAGACCCAGTACTTC. Amino acids: CASSLPLGQGKTQYF.

The chain is built from TRBV5-4 and TRBJ2-5; 12 positions match TRBD2. This CDR3 is built from 15 residues. Trimming at V came to 4 bases and at J to 4 bases, leaving 5 bases not matched to a gene. The V gene's germline CDR1 is SGHNT and CDR2 YYREEE (reference sequence). The CDR3 coding sequence is TGTGCCAGCAGCCCAAGACTAGCGGGAGTAGAGACCCAGTACTTC. Its translation is CASSPRLAGVETQYF.

The chain is built from TRBV6-1 and TRBJ1-5; TRBD1 might be the D (5 bases). The CDR3 is 17 amino acids. Germline V gene sequence: CDR1 MNHNS, CDR2 SASEGT. Trimming left V 1 base short and J 0 bases short, with 13 bases between. The CDR3 sequence is CASSEVKYRNSNQPQHF. The CDR3 DNA sequence: TGTGCCAGCAGTGAAGTAAAATACAGGAATAGCAATCAGCCCCAGCATTTT.

CDR3 in amino acids: CAISENPLVGEQFF. In DNA, the CDR3 is TGTGCCATCAGTGAAAACCCGCTAGTCGGTGAGCAGTTCTTC. This chain connects TRBV10-3 to TRBJ2-1; D gene ambiguous. The V gene lost 3 bases and the J gene lost 9 bases, with 15 bases spanning the gap. Germline CDR1 is ENHRY and CDR2 is SYGVKD. This CDR3 spans 14 amino acids.

This clone was observed a single time. The same CDR3 is also encoded by other DNA sequences in this sample. The chain joins TRBV5-1 to TRBJ2-7; 10 positions match TRBD1. This CDR3 comprises 15 residues. V shed 4 bases, J shed 2 bases, and the junction held 6 bases outside the gene matches. Per the germline V gene, CDR1 is SGHRS and CDR2 is YFSETQ. CDR3 DNA: TGCGCCAGCAGCCTACCCGGGACAGGGGCCTACGAGCAGTACTTC. Encoded protein: CASSLPGTGAYEQYF.

Notes on this clone: The same CDR3 arises from other DNA sequences in this sample as well. The chain has TRBV5-1 and TRBJ2-1; no clear D. Germline V gene sequence: CDR1 SGHRS, CDR2 YFSETQ. Trimming cost V 5 bases and J 0 bases, with 9 bases left between them. The CDR3 spans 14 residues. CDR3 DNA sequence: TGCGCCAGCAGTTCCGACCGCTCCTACAATGAGCAGTTCTTC. It codes for CASSSDRSYNEQFF.

The V call is TRBV27, the J call TRBJ2-3; TRBD2 matches 12 bases. The CDR3 contains 17 residues. Germline loops: CDR1 MNHEY, CDR2 SMNVEV (reference sequence). V lost 0 bases and J lost 6; bases outside the gene matches: 7. CDR3 amino acids: CASSLSASGRAWDTQYF. CDR3 nucleotides: TGTGCCAGCAGTTTATCGGCTAGCGGGAGGGCCTGGGATACGCAGTATTTT.

This clone is a singleton in its sample. V gene TRBV25-1 combines with J gene TRBJ2-1; D remains unclear. Germline V gene lookup returns CDR1 MGHDK and CDR2 SYGVNS. The CDR3 totals 13 residues. Between the trimmed V and J ends, which lost 8 bases and 1 base, there was a span of 9 bases. The CDR3 DNA is TGTGCCAGCGCCTACTCTTCCTACAATGAGCAGTTCTTC. Its protein is CASAYSSYNEQFF.

V is TRBV11-2 and J is TRBJ2-2; D perhaps matches TRBD2 (5 bases). This CDR3 is 16 amino acids long. In germline, CDR1 is SGHAT, CDR2 FQNNGV. V lost 7 bases, J lost 1 base, and 16 bases lay in between. CDR3 sequence (DNA): TGTGCCAGCACCGAGTCCGGACTGATGAACACCGGGGAGCTGTTTTTT. Residues: CASTESGLMNTGELFF.

This clone has a handful of counts. V is TRBV2 and J is TRBJ1-4, with a tentative D call TRBD1 (6 bases). From germline, CDR1 is SNHLY and CDR2 FYNNEI. Trimming took 7 bases from V and 2 from J, leaving 11 bases between them. The CDR3 loop spans 14 amino acids. Here the CDR3 reads CASKQGGTNEKLFF. The CDR3 DNA sequence: TGTGCCAGCAAGCAAGGGGGGACTAATGAAAAACTGTTTTTT.

V gene TRBV28 combines with J gene TRBJ1-2; TRBD1 might be the D (5 bases). This CDR3 region has 13 residues. Germline V gene lookup returns CDR1 MDHEN and CDR2 SYDVKM. Trimming shortened V by 1 base and J by 6 bases, and 9 bases separated the two germline ends. The CDR3 is CASSLSSGDGYTF. The CDR3 bases are TGTGCCAGCAGTTTATCATCGGGGGATGGCTACACCTTC.

Concerning this clone: Other DNA sequences in the same sample also yield this CDR3. J is TRBJ1-5 and V is TRBV6-5; D is unresolved. This CDR3 has 15 residues. The V and J ends lost 2 bases and 0 bases respectively, with 8 bases between them. Per germline, CDR1 MNHEY and CDR2 SVGAGI. This CDR3 reads CASSYSRYSNQPQHF. CDR3 coding DNA: TGTGCCAGCAGTTACAGCAGGTATAGCAATCAGCCCCAGCATTTT.

V is TRBV5-1 and J is TRBJ2-1; 8 bases line up with TRBD1. V shed 1 base, J shed 9 bases, and the junction held 12 bases outside the gene matches. Germline V gene lookup returns CDR1 SGHRS and CDR2 YFSETQ. The CDR3 loop spans 16 amino acids. This chain's CDR3 is CASSLSLTGVRIEQFF. The DNA of the CDR3 is TGCGCCAGCAGCTTGTCCTTGACAGGGGTTCGTATTGAGCAGTTCTTC.

To note about this clone: Other DNA sequences in this sample translate to the same CDR3. For the CDR3, the DNA is TGCGCCAGCAGCTTACCACAAGAGACCCAGTACTTC. Protein sequence: CASSLPQETQYF. The genes are TRBV5-1 and TRBJ2-5, with D unresolved. V dropped 2 bases and J dropped 2 bases, with 4 bases sitting between them. The V gene's germline CDR1 is SGHRS and CDR2 YFSETQ. The CDR3 has 12 amino acids.

This chain connects TRBV6-6 to TRBJ2-7; TRBD1 might be the D (6 bases). The V gene's germline CDR1 is MNHNY and CDR2 SVGAGI (reference sequence). CDR3 size: 14 residues. V shed 5 bases and J shed 4 bases, with 15 bases lying between them. The DNA of the CDR3 is TGTGCCAGCAGTCCGACGGGACACTTATACGAGCAGTACTTC. This translates into CASSPTGHLYEQYF.

The gene calls are TRBV9 and TRBJ2-1; TRBD2 matches at 9 bases. The CDR3 has 15 amino acids. Trimming cost V 0 bases and J 10 bases; bases outside gene matches: 8. CDR1 is SGDLS, CDR2 YYNGEE, per germline. In DNA, the CDR3 is TGTGCCAGCAGCGTAGCACCTGCGGGAGGGAACGAGCAGTTCTTC. Its translation: CASSVAPAGGNEQFF. The full variable domain, in which reference TRBV9 and TRBJ2-1 provide the parts outside the CDR3, is DSGVTQTPKHLITATGQRVTLRCSPRSGDLSVYWYQQSLDQGLQFLIQYYNGEERAKGNILERFSAQQFPDLHSELNLSSLELGDSALYFCASSVAPAGGNEQFFGPGTRLTVL.

As concerns this clone: This sample also contains other DNA sequences that code for the same CDR3. The chain carries TRBV11-3 and TRBJ2-5, with no clear D. The V and J ends lost 1 base and 5 bases respectively, with 5 bases between them. The CDR3 runs to 12 residues. The germline CDR1 and CDR2 sequences are SGHNT and YENEEA. Here the CDR3 reads CASSLGPETQYF. The CDR3, as DNA: TGTGCCAGCAGCTTAGGTCCGGAGACCCAGTACTTC.

The rearrangement joins TRBV21-1 to TRBJ1-4; the DNA was not compared with TRBD1, the D call given in the table. TRBV21-1 is given as a pseudogene. This CDR3 comprises 19 residues. CDR3 in amino acids: CASGKALRDRGRSNEKLFF. The CDR3 DNA follows: TGTGCCAGCGGCAAAGCGCTCCGAGACAGGGGACGCAGTAATGAAAAACTGTTTTTT.

The chain combines TRBV27 with TRBJ1-4; D is possibly TRBD1 (6 bases). Germline assignment: CDR1 MNHEY and CDR2 SMNVEV (reference sequence). V shed 4 bases and J shed 8 bases, with 17 bases lying between them. CDR3 length equals 15 residues. The CDR3, as DNA: TGTGCCAGCAGTTATTCCCGGGGGGCTGGAGAAAAACTGTTTTTT. Encoded protein: CASSYSRGAGEKLFF.